Presented here are 14 T cell receptor beta chains from one specimen sequenced in a study of shared clonotypes between healthy human individuals. Some clones are missing from TCRdb's copy, which holds only in-frame ones; the method was immunoSEQ multiplex PCR. The sample has some 2.1 million clones; over 85% are singletons. The specimen sequenced was naive CD4+ T cells sorted from blood. Subset reported: CD45RA+ positively selected. The receptors come from a man between 18 and 35 years old in good health.

The chain carries TRBV6-5 and TRBJ2-5; 7 bases align to TRBD1. V shed 5 bases, J shed 2 bases, and the junction held 5 bases outside the gene matches. Germline V gene lookup returns CDR1 MNHEY and CDR2 SVGAGI. This CDR3 contains 14 residues. Written as DNA, the CDR3 is TGTGCCAGCAGTGGGACAGTTTTACAAGAGACCCAGTACTTC. Its translation is CASSGTVLQETQYF.

The V and J genes are TRBV2 and TRBJ2-3; 11 bases map to TRBD2. Germline trimming cut 8 bases from V and 1 base from J; bases unmatched to any gene: 14. CDR1 and CDR2 from the germline V gene are SNHLY and FYNNEI. The CDR3 covers 18 residues. The CDR3 sequence is CASALISGTSGRTDTQYF. DNA of the CDR3: TGTGCCAGCGCATTAATATCCGGGACTAGCGGCCGCACAGATACGCAGTATTTT.

The rearrangement joins TRBV11-2 to TRBJ2-4; D is unclear. CDR1 is SGHAT, CDR2 FQNNGV, per germline. The CDR3 sequence is 14 residues long. V lost 3 bases and J lost 0, with 6 bases in between. CDR3 in amino acids: CASSFTVAKNIQYF. As DNA, the CDR3 is TGTGCCAGCAGCTTTACAGTAGCCAAAAACATTCAGTACTTC. Based on the CDR3 plus reference TRBV11-2 and TRBJ2-4, the full variable domain is EAGVAQSPRYKIIEKRQSVAFWCNPISGHATLYWYQQILGQGPKLLIQFQNNGVVDDSQLPKDRFSAERLKGVDSTLKIQPAKLEDSAVYLCASSFTVAKNIQYFGAGTRLSVL.

The chain recombines TRBV5-8 with TRBJ2-5; no definite D call. CDR3 length: 13 residues. Germline CDR1 and CDR2: SGHTS and YDEGEE. V was pared by 2 bases and J by 1 base, with 6 bases between. DNA of the CDR3: TGTGCCAGCAGCTTCCGATTCCAAGAGACCCAGTACTTC. This sequence encodes CASSFRFQETQYF.

The chain joins TRBV18 to TRBJ2-5, with a possible D match to TRBD2 (5 bases). The germline V gene has CDR1 KGHSH and CDR2 LQKENI. The germline V and J ends were trimmed by 3 bases and 5 bases, with 10 bases remaining between them. The CDR3 spans 13 residues. CDR3 residues: CASSPPRAETQYF. Here the CDR3 DNA reads TGTGCCAGCTCACCCCCGAGGGCGGAGACCCAGTACTTC.

On this clone itself: The same CDR3 can be traced to other DNA sequences in this sample. The chain combines TRBV11-3 with TRBJ2-7; 10 bases are a match to TRBD1. The CDR3 runs 14 residues. Trimming took 4 bases from V and 3 from J; bases not matched to a gene: 3. The germline V gene has CDR1 SGHNT and CDR2 YENEEA. CDR3 residues: CASSSGTGDYEQYF. Here the CDR3 DNA reads TGTGCCAGCAGCTCCGGGACAGGGGACTACGAGCAGTACTTC.

The CDR3 sequence is CASSQAGGGTDTQYF. The CDR3 DNA follows: TGTGCCAGCAGTCAGGCGGGGGGCGGCACAGATACGCAGTATTTT. This chain joins TRBV25-1 and TRBJ2-3; 8 positions agree with TRBD2. The CDR3 length is 15 residues. Germline V gene sequence: CDR1 MGHDK, CDR2 SYGVNS. The V and J ends lost 5 bases and 1 base, in that order; junction bases with no gene match: 5.

This chain links TRBV6-5 with TRBJ2-5; TRBD1 aligns across 8 bases. V lost 6 bases and J lost 7; bases outside the gene matches: 10. The V gene's germline CDR1 is MNHEY and CDR2 SVGAGI. CDR3 length: 14 amino acids. CDR3 coding DNA: TGTGCCAGCAGCCTGGACAGGGAGTGGGGGACCCAGTACTTC. Its translation: CASSLDREWGTQYF.

This sequence joins TRBV27 and TRBJ1-2; possibly TRBD1 for D (5 bases). The germline V gene has CDR1 MNHEY and CDR2 SMNVEV (reference sequence). V gave up 8 bases and J gave up 2 bases, with 15 bases separating them. This CDR3 is 14 amino acids long. The CDR3 sequence: CASHPGITNYGYTF. CDR3 nucleotides: TGTGCCAGCCATCCAGGGATAACAAACTATGGCTACACCTTC.

This chain's CDR3 is CASSQGTLYNEQFF. CDR3 coding DNA: TGTGCCAGCAGCCAGGGGACTCTCTACAATGAGCAGTTCTTC. The V gene is TRBV7-9, the J gene TRBJ2-1; D is possibly TRBD1 or TRBD2 (6 bases each). The V end lost 5 bases, the J end lost 3 bases, and 11 bases lay between the germline ends. The CDR3 has 14 amino acids. The germline V gene encodes CDR1 SEHNR and CDR2 FQNEAQ (reference sequence).

The genes are TRBV2 and TRBJ1-5, with TRBD1 matching 7 bases. With 8 bases clipped from V and 7 bases from J, the junction kept 5 bases outside the gene matches. The CDR3 covers 12 residues. Germline lookup yields CDR1 SNHLY and CDR2 FYNNEI. The CDR3 spells CASAEQGQPQHF. As DNA, the CDR3 is TGTGCCAGCGCCGAACAGGGGCAGCCCCAGCATTTT.

The chain is built from TRBV6-5 and TRBJ1-6, with unresolved D. CDR1 and CDR2 from the germline V gene are MNHEY and SVGAGI. CDR3 length equals 15 residues. V lost 2 bases to trimming and J lost 7 bases, with 12 bases between them. The CDR3 DNA sequence: TGTGCCAGCAGTTACGACGGTTACGGGAATTCACCCCTCCACTTT. Translated, it gives CASSYDGYGNSPLHF.

Concerning this clone: Other nucleotide sequences in the sample specify the same CDR3. The V gene is TRBV5-1, the J gene TRBJ1-1; D gene uncertain. The length of the CDR3 is 12 residues. V was pared by 1 base and J by 1 base, with 2 bases between. Germline V gene lookup returns CDR1 SGHRS and CDR2 YFSETQ. The DNA for the CDR3 is TGCGCCAGCAGCTTGCAGAACACTGAAGCTTTCTTT. Its protein product is CASSLQNTEAFF.

The chain combines TRBV6-4 with TRBJ2-7; 12 bases align to TRBD2. This CDR3 contains 14 residues. CDR1 MRHNA and CDR2 SNTAGT come from the germline V gene. With V trimmed by 7 bases and J by 5 bases, 6 bases remained unmatched. The chain's CDR3 is CASKPTSGSNEQYF. As DNA, the CDR3 is TGTGCCAGCAAACCGACTAGCGGGAGTAACGAGCAGTACTTC.